Shown below are 18 T cell receptor beta chains from a single sample sequenced in a study of immune heterogeneity within non-small cell lung tumors. Template input, which was bulk tumor genomic DNA, totaled 600 to 700 ng per sample. Spaced far apart, several biopsies were taken from each primary tumor during surgery. Before undergoing curative surgery, patients had newly diagnosed non-small cell lung cancer that was untreated. In a multiplex PCR, 32 V and 13 J primers amplified TCR beta CDR3. Each CDR3 protein is one row after TCRdb ran MiXCR on the multiplex PCR reads. This repertoire shows roughly 3,000 distinct CDR3 sequences, roughly 27% found once; its top ten account for about a sixth. Sequences were obtained from lung tumor tissue. The receptors shown here come from a female donor with non-small cell lung cancer.

The rearrangement uses TRBV24-1 and TRBJ1-2; 8 nucleotides line up with TRBD1. Per the germline V gene, CDR1 is KGHDR and CDR2 is SFDVKD. The V gene end was trimmed by 4 bases and the J gene end by 4 bases; junction bases not matched to a gene: 7. This CDR3 has 15 amino acids. CDR3 protein: CATSDPGTGTYGYTF. The CDR3 nucleotides read TGTGCCACCAGTGACCCCGGGACAGGTACCTATGGCTACACCTTC.

The chain is built from TRBV12-3 or TRBV12-4 and TRBJ2-5; D is ambiguous. V lost 0 bases and J lost 2, with 1 base in between. This CDR3 has 12 amino acids. The CDR3 here is CASSLAQETQYF. The DNA for the CDR3 is TGTGCCAGCAGTTTAGCTCAAGAGACCCAGTACTTC.

The chain links TRBV12-3 or TRBV12-4 to TRBJ2-5, with 7 bases that match TRBD1. V lost 8 bases and J lost 3; bases outside the gene matches: 6. The CDR3 length is 13 residues. The CDR3 DNA reads TGTGCCAGCGGCCGTACAGGGGAAGAGACCCAGTACTTC. Its translation is CASGRTGEETQYF.

By proportion, this clonotype is medium-sized. The genes are TRBV6-1 and TRBJ2-1; 11 bases are shared with TRBD2. Germline-derived CDR1 and CDR2 are MNHNS and SASEGT. V shed 6 bases and J 5 bases; nucleotides not matched to a gene: 6. CDR3 length equals 15 residues. CDR3 coding DNA: TGTGCCAGCAGCTTTACTAGCGGGGGACACAATGAGCAGTTCTTC. Translation gives CASSFTSGGHNEQFF.

By frequency in the sample, this clonotype is medium-sized. V gene TRBV19 combines with J gene TRBJ2-5, with a tentative D call TRBD1 (6 bases). The germline V gene encodes CDR1 LNHDA and CDR2 SQIVND (reference sequence). The V end lost 5 bases, the J end lost 0 bases, and 13 bases lay between the germline ends. The CDR3 loop spans 15 amino acids. DNA for the CDR3: TGTGCCAGTAGTTCTATCACAGGGTACCAAGAGACCCAGTACTTC. This encodes CASSSITGYQETQYF.

This clonotype showed up just a few times. The chain uses TRBV5-1 and TRBJ1-1, with 8 bases fitting TRBD1. CDR1 is SGHRS and CDR2 is YFSETQ in the germline V gene. V lost 5 bases to trimming and J lost 3 bases; unmatched junction nucleotides: 9. The CDR3 length is 15 residues. In nucleotides, the CDR3 is TGCGCCAGCAGTTTTGCAGGGGGCAGTCACACTGAAGCTTTCTTT. As protein: CASSFAGGSHTEAFF.

This clonotype is classed as medium-sized. The rearrangement links TRBV2 to TRBJ2-7; maybe TRBD1 (6 bases). Per germline, CDR1 SNHLY and CDR2 FYNNEI. V lost 3 bases and J 7 bases, leaving 22 bases between the germline ends. This CDR3 region has 16 residues. CDR3 sequence (DNA): TGTGCCAGCAGTGACCCTTGGGCAGGGGTGACGGAGGAGCAGTACTTC. This translates into CASSDPWAGVTEEQYF.

By share, this clonotype counts as large. The chain uses TRBV27 and TRBJ1-6; no reliable D call. The V gene lost 2 bases and the J gene lost 7 bases, with 6 bases spanning the gap. This CDR3 is built from 13 residues. Germline V gene lookup returns CDR1 MNHEY and CDR2 SMNVEV (reference sequence). The CDR3: CASSLVTNSPLHF. The CDR3 DNA sequence: TGTGCCAGCAGTTTAGTAACGAATTCACCCCTCCACTTT.

The chain employs TRBV30 and TRBJ2-5, with D possibly matching TRBD1 (6 bases). The CDR3 runs to 13 residues. CDR1 and CDR2 from the germline V gene are GTSNPN and SVGIG (reference sequence). V shed 6 bases and J shed 4 bases, with 15 bases lying between them. CDR3 nucleotides: TGTGCCTGCAGCCAGGGGTGGGGAGAGACCCAGTACTTC. Protein product: CACSQGWGETQYF.

This clonotype appeared a few times. The V gene is TRBV20-1, the J gene TRBJ1-2; TRBD1 is a possible D gene (5 bases). This CDR3 has 12 amino acids. The ends were cut back, 6 bases at V and 7 bases at J, with 15 bases in the middle. Germline CDR1 and CDR2: DFQATT and SNEGSKA (reference sequence). Here the CDR3 DNA reads TGCAGTGCCCGGGACCCCGGTGGTGGCTACACCTTC. Translated, it gives CSARDPGGGYTF.

In regard to this clonotype: One base away lies a much larger clone, so this may be a sequencing read error. The V and J genes are TRBV27 and TRBJ2-1; D is perhaps TRBD1 (6 bases). V lost 6 bases and J lost 6, with 12 bases in between. The germline CDR1 and CDR2 sequences are MNHEY and SMNVEV (reference sequence). This CDR3 is built from 13 residues. The CDR3 nucleotides read TGTGCCAGCAGGTCGGACAGTTTCAATGAGCAGTTCTTC. This sequence encodes CASRSDSFNEQFF.

Worth noting for this clonotype: The junction departs from germline at one end; a sequencing error may be responsible. V is TRBV6-5 and J is TRBJ1-1, with 7 bases matching TRBD1. The length of the CDR3 is 14 residues. Germline lookup yields CDR1 MNHEY and CDR2 SVGAGI. CDR3 amino acids: CVSSYGTVNTEAFF. The CDR3 DNA follows: TGTGTCAGCAGTTACGGGACAGTGAACACTGAAGCTTTCTTT.

In this sample, this clonotype is medium-sized. V and J are TRBV28 and TRBJ1-5, with D unclear. Trimming pared 6 bases from V and 2 bases from J, leaving 8 bases between. Germline values: CDR1 MDHEN, CDR2 SYDVKM. This CDR3 contains 13 residues. The CDR3 spells CASSQTGNQPQHF. In DNA, the CDR3 is TGTGCCAGCAGCCAAACAGGCAATCAGCCCCAGCATTTT.

This clonotype was seen more than once but under ten times. The chain recombines TRBV7-9 with TRBJ1-5; D remains ambiguous. The CDR3 has 13 residues. The V gene lost 5 bases and the J gene lost 5 bases, with 10 bases spanning the gap. Per germline, CDR1 SEHNR and CDR2 FQNEAQ (reference sequence). The CDR3 DNA reads as TGTGCCAGCAGCAGGACTTCCGATCAGCCCCAGCATTTT. Protein product: CASSRTSDQPQHF.

The genes are TRBV19 and TRBJ2-2, with D perhaps matching TRBD1 (5 bases). Deletions cut 5 bases from V and 4 bases from J, with 17 bases between. The CDR3 extends over 16 amino acids. Looked up from germline, CDR1 is LNHDA and CDR2 is SQIVND (reference sequence). DNA for the CDR3: TGTGCCAGTAGTGCTTTGGTGGGGCGTGGCACCGGGGAGCTGTTTTTT. This sequence encodes CASSALVGRGTGELFF.

This clonotype has more than one count but fewer than ten. The chain employs TRBV10-3 and TRBJ2-2, with 7 nucleotides matching TRBD1. With V trimmed by 0 bases and J by 7 bases, 8 bases remained unmatched. In germline, CDR1 is ENHRY, CDR2 SYGVKD. There are 16 residues in the CDR3. This CDR3 is CAISESSRGKGGELFF. CDR3 nucleotide sequence: TGTGCCATCAGTGAGTCCTCCAGGGGGAAAGGCGGGGAGCTGTTTTTT.

With regard to this clonotype: The junction departs from germline at one end; a sequencing error may be responsible. DNA for the CDR3: TGTGCCAGCAGTGAAGTAGGTTGGCGAGAGACCCATTACTTC. Translating gives CASSEVGWRETHYF. The chain recombines TRBV6-1 with TRBJ2-5; no definite D call. Germline V gene lookup returns CDR1 MNHNS and CDR2 SASEGT. The CDR3 contains 14 residues.

The V gene is TRBV29-1, the J gene TRBJ1-1; TRBD1 aligns across 7 bases. Per the germline V gene, CDR1 is SQVTM and CDR2 is ANQGSEA. The CDR3 runs to 11 residues. This chain's CDR3 is CTGNRGAEAFF. The CDR3 nucleotides are TGCACCGGAAACAGGGGCGCTGAAGCTTTCTTT.